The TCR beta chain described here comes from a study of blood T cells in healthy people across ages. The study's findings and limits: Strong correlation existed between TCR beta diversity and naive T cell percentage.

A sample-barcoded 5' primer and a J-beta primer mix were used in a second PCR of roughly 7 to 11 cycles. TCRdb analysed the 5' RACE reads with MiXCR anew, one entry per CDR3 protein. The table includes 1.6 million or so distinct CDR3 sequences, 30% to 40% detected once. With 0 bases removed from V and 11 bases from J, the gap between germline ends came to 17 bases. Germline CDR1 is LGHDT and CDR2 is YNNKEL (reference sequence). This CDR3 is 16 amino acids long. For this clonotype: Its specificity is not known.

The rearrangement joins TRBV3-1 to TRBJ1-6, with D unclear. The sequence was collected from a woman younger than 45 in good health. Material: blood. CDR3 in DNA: TGTGCCAGCAGCCAAGATACAGCATTTATATCGGCACCCCTCCACTTT. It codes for CASSQDTAFISAPLHF. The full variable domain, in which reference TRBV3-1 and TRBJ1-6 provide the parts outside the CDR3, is DTAVSQTPKYLVTQMGNDKSIKCEQNLGHDTMYWYKQDSKKFLKIMFSYNNKELIINETVPNRFSPKSPDKAHLNLHINSLELGDSAVYFCASSQDTAFISAPLHFGNGTRLTVT.